The TCR beta chain under discussion was sequenced for a study of shared clonotypes between healthy human individuals. Germline CDR1 and CDR2: SGHNT and YYREEE (reference sequence). This CDR3 comprises 11 residues. V lost 4 bases and J 7 bases, leaving 7 bases between the germline ends. Concerning this clone: Its antigen is not known.

Profiled with immunoSEQ multiplex PCR; TCRdb holds only in-frame clones, not every one. The data hold 1.4 million to 1.5 million clones, with over 95% observed a single time. The study, taken as a whole, reports: Rarefaction showed that sequencing of sorted subsets was incomplete (despite large depth). Owing to a small donor count, the genetic and exposure-history diversity represented was limited.

The chain carries TRBV5-4 and TRBJ2-3; a possible D gene is TRBD1 (5 bases). Sequenced sample: naive CD4+ T cells sorted from blood. Subset specified: CD45RA+ positively selected. This TCR was sampled from a man younger than 45 in good health. The CDR3 DNA reads as TGTGCCAGCAGCCCAGGGCATACGCAGTATTTT. Protein sequence: CASSPGHTQYF. Looking up the rest from reference TRBV5-4 and TRBJ2-3 gives the full variable domain: ETGVTQSPTHLIKTRGQQVTLRCSSQSGHNTVSWYQQALGQGPQFIFQYYREEENGRGNFPPRFSGLQFPNYSSELNVNALELDDSALYLCASSPGHTQYFGPGTRLTVL.